These T cell receptor beta chains were read from a single sample in a study of shared clonotypes between healthy human individuals. Sequencing used immunoSEQ multiplex PCR; TCRdb keeps in-frame clones, though not all of them. The data show approximately 100,000 clones, with 67% seen just once and around 24% held by the top ten. The sequenced sample consisted of memory CD8+ T cells sorted from blood. Receptor source: a young woman in good health. CDR3s include the opening cysteine and the closing phenylalanine or tryptophan. D genes are given only for firm matches. The size field is filled for only some rows; it gives once, few, many or a size class.

d_gene	abundance	j_gene	v_gene	CDR3aa	CDR3nt
TRBD2	-	TRBJ2-3	TRBV7-9	CASSDGLARPGTDTQYF	TGTGCCAGCAGCGACGGACTAGCTAGACCCGGCACAGATACGCAGTATTTT
TRBD1	-	TRBJ1-4	TRBV7-2	CASSQRQGNEKLFF	TGTGCCAGCAGCCAAAGACAGGGTAATGAAAAACTGTTTTTT
TRBD1	few	TRBJ1-1	TRBV10-2	CASAKGTGMELGTEAFF	TGCGCCAGCGCGAAAGGGACAGGGATGGAGTTAGGCACTGAAGCTTTCTTT
-	-	TRBJ1-2	TRBV29-1	CSGATGHPFGYTF	TGCAGCGGAGCAACAGGCCACCCTTTCGGCTACACCTTC
TRBD2	-	TRBJ2-1	TRBV6-5	CASRSPAGVEQFF	TGTGCCAGCAGGTCTCCAGCGGGAGTTGAGCAGTTCTTC
-	-	TRBJ2-3	TRBV2	CASSGYVGTDTQYF	TGTGCCAGCAGTGGCTATGTCGGAACAGATACGCAGTATTTT
-	-	TRBJ2-3	TRBV4-1	CASSQGLRDGTQYF	TGCGCCAGCAGCCAAGGTTTGCGGGACGGGACGCAGTATTTT
-	-	TRBJ1-3	TRBV4-1	CASSRAGVTGNTIYF	TGCGCCAGCAGCCGCGCGGGAGTGACTGGAAACACCATATATTTT
TRBD1	-	TRBJ2-3	TRBV5-1	CASSGTQGATADTQYF	TGCGCCAGCAGCGGAACACAGGGGGCGACGGCAGATACGCAGTATTTT
TRBD1	few	TRBJ2-5	TRBV29-1	CSVTRDRETQYF	TGCAGCGTTACTAGGGACAGAGAGACCCAGTACTTC
TRBD2	-	TRBJ2-7	TRBV19	CASSTASGGLYEQYF	TGTGCCAGTAGTACAGCTAGCGGGGGACTTTACGAGCAGTACTTC
-	medium-sized	TRBJ1-3	TRBV6-1	CASSEADGSGNTIYF	TGTGCCAGCAGTGAAGCAGACGGCTCTGGAAACACCATATATTTT
TRBD2	-	TRBJ2-3	TRBV15	CATSRGERTDTQYF	TGTGCCACCAGCCGGGGGGAACGCACAGATACGCAGTATTTT
-	-	TRBJ1-4	TRBV11-2	CASSLGFSRLVRGEKLFF	TGTGCCAGCAGCTTAGGTTTCTCTCGTCTAGTTCGGGGTGAAAAACTGTTTTTT
-	-	TRBJ1-5	TRBV28	CASTALRGNQPQHF	TGTGCCAGCACCGCTTTGAGGGGCAATCAGCCCCAGCATTTT
TRBD1	few	TRBJ2-1	TRBV19	CASSPRDRGTHNEQFF	TGTGCCAGTAGTCCCCGGGACAGGGGGACCCACAATGAGCAGTTCTTC
TRBD2	many	TRBJ2-2	TRBV15	CATSTASGQSGELFF	TGTGCCACCAGCACCGCTAGCGGGCAGTCCGGGGAGCTGTTTTTT
TRBD2	-	TRBJ2-3	TRBV10-3	CAITPQRLAGGPDTQYF	TGTGCCATCACCCCCCAACGGCTAGCGGGAGGGCCCGATACGCAGTATTTT
-	-	TRBJ1-3	TRBV5-1	CASSLVPDKRTGNTIYF	TGCGCCAGCAGCTTGGTGCCGGATAAACGAACTGGAAACACCATATATTTT
-	-	TRBJ2-1	TRBV5-6	CASSLGRYEQFF	TGTGCCAGCAGCCTGGGCAGGTATGAGCAGTTCTTC
-	-	TRBJ2-1	TRBV2	CASRRSGYAYNEQFF	TGTGCCAGCAGGAGGTCAGGATACGCCTACAATGAGCAGTTCTTC
-	-	TRBJ1-1	TRBV10-3	CAIKGESTEAFF	TGTGCCATCAAGGGAGAAAGCACTGAAGCTTTCTTT
TRBD1	-	TRBJ2-2	TRBV7-9	CASSRTGQGTTTGELFF	TGTGCCAGCAGCAGAACGGGACAGGGTACGACCACCGGGGAGCTGTTTTTT
TRBD2	-	TRBJ2-7	TRBV9	CASSLRTSLFHEQYF	TGTGCCAGCAGTCTCCGGACTAGCTTGTTCCACGAGCAGTACTTC
TRBD2	-	TRBJ2-1	TRBV6-4	CASSEYSSGEQFF	TGTGCCAGCAGTGAATATTCTAGCGGTGAGCAGTTCTTC
-	-	TRBJ2-1	TRBV19	CASSDSGLNNEQFF	TGTGCCAGTAGTGACTCAGGACTGAACAATGAGCAGTTCTTC
-	-	TRBJ2-3	TRBV11-2	CASSPRAGPGDTQYF	TGTGCCAGCAGCCCAAGGGCGGGGCCAGGAGATACGCAGTATTTT
-	-	TRBJ2-2	TRBV29-1	CSVDFVSSDRTTGELFF	TGCAGCGTTGATTTTGTGTCCTCCGATCGGACCACCGGGGAGCTGTTTTTT
TRBD1	-	TRBJ2-1	TRBV7-9	CASTHGTGLSNEQFF	TGTGCCAGCACCCACGGGACAGGATTGAGCAATGAGCAGTTCTTC
TRBD1	-	TRBJ1-2	TRBV20-1	CSAWTGYGYTF	TGCAGTGCGTGGACAGGCTATGGCTACACCTTC
-	-	TRBJ2-1	TRBV27	CASSTSTPPADSSYNEQFF	TGTGCCAGCAGCACCTCTACCCCACCCGCGGACAGCTCCTACAATGAGCAGTTCTTC
TRBD2	-	TRBJ2-7	TRBV10-3	CAISVTDPPTSGNSYEQYF	TGTGCCATCAGTGTGACAGATCCCCCGACTAGCGGGAACTCCTACGAGCAGTACTTC
-	many	TRBJ1-2	TRBV28	CASSLGRYYGYTF	TGTGCCAGCAGTTTGGGCAGGTACTATGGCTACACCTTC
-	-	TRBJ2-7	TRBV6-1	CASSDGPYEQYF	TGTGCCAGCAGTGACGGACCCTACGAGCAGTACTTC
TRBD2	-	TRBJ2-1	TRBV25-1	CASRRLAGDEQFF	TGTGCCAGCAGGCGACTAGCGGGAGACGAGCAGTTCTTC
-	-	TRBJ1-2	TRBV2	CASRHGGMNYGYTF	TGTGCCAGCAGGCACGGGGGTATGAACTATGGCTACACCTTC
TRBD2	-	TRBJ2-7	TRBV7-2	CASSLMAGGLSYEQYF	TGTGCCAGCAGCTTAATGGCGGGAGGGTTGTCCTACGAGCAGTACTTC
-	few	TRBJ1-1	TRBV21-1	CASSMNRDTEAFF	TGTGCCAGCAGCATGAATAGGGACACTGAAGCTTTCTTT
TRBD1	-	TRBJ2-5	TRBV28	CASGAGTGPETQYF	TGTGCCAGCGGGGCCGGGACAGGGCCCGAGACCCAGTACTTC
TRBD2	few	TRBJ2-7	TRBV7-2	CASSLTSGIHEQYF	TGTGCCAGCAGCCTGACTAGCGGGATCCACGAGCAGTACTTC
-	-	TRBJ2-7	TRBV28	CASSLHRELYEQYF	TGTGCCAGCAGTCTCCATCGGGAGTTGTACGAGCAGTACTTC
TRBD2	-	TRBJ2-3	TRBV6-4	CASSATLADGTDTQYF	TGTGCCAGCAGTGCCACACTAGCGGACGGCACAGATACGCAGTATTTT
-	-	TRBJ2-7	TRBV6-1	CASSEEMGGKDEQYF	TGTGCCAGCAGTGAAGAGATGGGAGGTAAGGACGAGCAGTACTTC
-	few	TRBJ1-2	TRBV30	CAWSVGVGRGYTF	TGTGCCTGGAGTGTCGGAGTGGGTAGGGGCTACACCTTC
TRBD2	-	TRBJ2-3	TRBV29-1	CSVWTVPTISGRGDTQYF	TGCAGCGTTTGGACAGTACCGACTATTAGCGGGAGAGGAGATACGCAGTATTTT
-	-	TRBJ1-1	TRBV6-5	CATGTGETAEAFF	TGTGCCACCGGGACGGGAGAAACCGCTGAAGCTTTCTTT
-	-	TRBJ2-7	TRBV11-2	CASSLGLASYEQYF	TGTGCCAGCAGCTTAGGCCTTGCTTCCTACGAGCAGTACTTC
-	few	TRBJ1-5	TRBV5-5	CASSFGPGPNQPQHF	TGTGCCAGCAGCTTTGGGCCTGGTCCCAATCAGCCCCAGCATTTT
TRBD1	-	TRBJ1-4	TRBV28	CASSFLGTGRNEKLFF	TGTGCCAGCAGTTTTCTGGGGACAGGGAGAAATGAAAAACTGTTTTTT
-	-	TRBJ2-1	TRBV7-9	CASSLVTTVYEQFF	TGTGCCAGCAGCTTAGTCACCACCGTGTATGAGCAGTTCTTC